This T cell receptor (beta chain) was retrieved from a study of cytomegalovirus exposure and HLA in healthy donors. Study-wide points: Among TCR beta chains, those listed as cytomegalovirus-associated numbered some 170.

Per germline, CDR1 SGHRS and CDR2 YFSETQ. The V segment lost 0 bases and the J segment 1 base; nucleotides outside the gene matches: 5. CDR3 length equals 16 residues. Regarding this clone: Its antigen is undetermined.

Primers: 60 Vbeta forward and 13 Jbeta reverse. Sequencing was performed with immunoSEQ multiplex PCR; in TCRdb, only in-frame clones are kept and a portion is missing. The repertoire holds under 250,000 clones, 70% to 90% seen once, with about 7.5% in the top ten. Source material: PBMCs. The J gene is TRBJ2-3, the V gene TRBV5-1; TRBD2 matches 7 bases. The receptor was isolated from a woman aged 60-75 years in good health and CMV-seropositive. For the CDR3, the DNA is TGCGCCAGCAGCTTGGCCCCAACTAGCGGCACAGATACGCAGTATTTT. As protein: CASSLAPTSGTDTQYF.